This TCR beta chain was observed in a study of radiation and T cells in renal cell carcinoma. Time point noted: baseline pretreatment blood. As to treatment: 15 Gy SBRT to primary tumor, nephrectomy 4 weeks later. Clear cell pathology was present in this patient's renal cell carcinoma. The protocol was immunoSEQ multiplex PCR, while the TCRdb copy is restricted to in-frame clones and leaves out a portion. The data contain 150,000 or so clones, roughly 88% of them singletons. Germline V gene data show CDR1 as SGHRS and CDR2 as YFSETQ. Between the trimmed V and J ends, which lost 0 bases and 0 bases, there was a span of 9 bases. CDR3 size: 15 residues. As to this clone: Its antigen is unknown.

General study points: In blood, top tumor clones expanded by 2 weeks, shrinking by 4.

This receptor was taken from a woman aged 45-65 years with renal cell carcinoma. The V and J genes are TRBV5-1 and TRBJ1-2; D is undetermined. The sequencing here drew on blood, taken from a patient whose treatment included radiotherapy and nephrectomy. The CDR3: CASSLEASSNYGYTF. The CDR3 nucleotides read TGCGCCAGCAGCTTGGAGGCCAGCTCTAACTATGGCTACACCTTC. The full variable domain, rest sourced from reference TRBV5-1 and TRBJ1-2, is KAGVTQTPRYLIKTRGQQVTLSCSPISGHRSVSWYQQTPGQGLQFLFEYFSETQRNKGNFPGRFSGRQFSNSRSEMNVSTLELGDSALYLCASSLEASSNYGYTFGSGTRLTVV.